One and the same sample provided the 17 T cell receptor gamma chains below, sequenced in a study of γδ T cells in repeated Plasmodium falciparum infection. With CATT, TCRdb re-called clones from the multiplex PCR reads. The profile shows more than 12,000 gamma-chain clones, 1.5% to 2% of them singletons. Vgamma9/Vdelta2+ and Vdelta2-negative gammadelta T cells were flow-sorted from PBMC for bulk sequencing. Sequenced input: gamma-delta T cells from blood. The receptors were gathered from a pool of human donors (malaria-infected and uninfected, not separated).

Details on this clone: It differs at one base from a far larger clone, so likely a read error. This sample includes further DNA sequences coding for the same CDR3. The CDR3 protein is CALWEFRRLKKLF. The CDR3 DNA sequence: TGTGCCTTATGGGAGTTTAGGCGACTTAAGAAACTCTTT. This chain uses TRGV9 with TRGJ1 or TRGJ2. Here the J gene came from matching the DNA to germline, since TCRdb omits it. This CDR3 is built from 13 residues. Germline V gives CDR1 GITISATS, CDR2 ISYDGTV (reference sequence).

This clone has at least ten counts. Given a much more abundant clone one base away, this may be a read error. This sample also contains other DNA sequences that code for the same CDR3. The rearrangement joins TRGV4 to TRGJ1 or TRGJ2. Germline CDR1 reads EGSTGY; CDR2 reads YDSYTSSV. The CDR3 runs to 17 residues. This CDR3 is CATWDGRDFPNYYKKLF. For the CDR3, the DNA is TGTGCCACCTGGGATGGGCGCGATTTCCCTAATTATTACAAGAAACTCTTT.

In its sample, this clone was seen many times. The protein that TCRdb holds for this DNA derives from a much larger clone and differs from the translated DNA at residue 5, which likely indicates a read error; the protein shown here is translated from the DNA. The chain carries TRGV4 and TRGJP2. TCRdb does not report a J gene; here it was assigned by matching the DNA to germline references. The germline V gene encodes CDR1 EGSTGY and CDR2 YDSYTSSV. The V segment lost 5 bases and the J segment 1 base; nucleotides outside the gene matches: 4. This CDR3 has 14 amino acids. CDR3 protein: CATWGTSSDWIKTF. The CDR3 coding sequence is TGTGCCACCTGGGGGACTAGTAGTGATTGGATCAAGACGTTT.

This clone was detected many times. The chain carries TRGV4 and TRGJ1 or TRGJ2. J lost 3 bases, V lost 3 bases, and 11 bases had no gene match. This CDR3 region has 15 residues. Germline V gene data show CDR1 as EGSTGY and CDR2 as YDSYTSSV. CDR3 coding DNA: TGTGCCACCTGGGATCGAAATCTCTTTTATTATAAGAAACTCTTT. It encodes CATWDRNLFYYKKLF.

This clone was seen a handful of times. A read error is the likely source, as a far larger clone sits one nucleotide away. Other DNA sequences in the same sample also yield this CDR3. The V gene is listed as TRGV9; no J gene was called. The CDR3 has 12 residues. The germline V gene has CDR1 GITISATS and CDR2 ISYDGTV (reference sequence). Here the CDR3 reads CALYPTYYKKLF. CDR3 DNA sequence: TGTGCCTTATACCCGACTTATTATAAGAAACTCTTC.

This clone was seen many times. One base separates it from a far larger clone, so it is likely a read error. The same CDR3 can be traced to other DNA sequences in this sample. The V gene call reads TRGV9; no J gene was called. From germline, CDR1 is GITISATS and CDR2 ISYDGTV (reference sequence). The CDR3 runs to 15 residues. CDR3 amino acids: CALWVFISNYYKKLF. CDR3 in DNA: TGTGCCTTGTGGGTATTCATATCGAATTATTATAAGAAACTCTTC.

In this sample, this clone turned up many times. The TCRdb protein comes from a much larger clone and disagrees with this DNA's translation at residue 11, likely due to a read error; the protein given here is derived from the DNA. The chain's CDR3 is CATWDRPCYKELF. The DNA for the CDR3 is TGTGCCACCTGGGACAGGCCGTGTTATAAGGAACTCTTT. The chain combines TRGV5 with TRGJ1 or TRGJ2. This CDR3 has 13 amino acids. The germline V gene has CDR1 VINAFY and CDR2 YDVSNSKD.

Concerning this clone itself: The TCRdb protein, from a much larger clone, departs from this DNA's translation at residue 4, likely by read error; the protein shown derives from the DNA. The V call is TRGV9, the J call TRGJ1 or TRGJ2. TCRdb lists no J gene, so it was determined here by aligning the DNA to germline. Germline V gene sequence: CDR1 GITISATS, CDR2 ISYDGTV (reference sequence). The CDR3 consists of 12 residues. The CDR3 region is CALREVKNKKLF. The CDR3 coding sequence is TGTGCCTTGCGGGAGGTAAAGAATAAGAAACTCTTT.

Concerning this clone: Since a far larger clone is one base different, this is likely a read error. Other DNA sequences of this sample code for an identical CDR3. This CDR3 reads CALWGQEAGLGKKIKVF. Written as DNA, the CDR3 is TGTGCCTTGTGGGGTCAAGAGGCAGGGTTGGGCAAAAAAATCAAGGTATTT. The chain carries TRGV9 and TRGJP. The J gene, not given by TCRdb, was assigned here from a germline match of the nucleotide sequence. Germline CDR1 is GITISATS and CDR2 is ISYDGTV (reference sequence). The V and J ends lost 5 bases and 9 bases, in that order; junction bases with no gene match: 13. The CDR3 runs 17 residues.

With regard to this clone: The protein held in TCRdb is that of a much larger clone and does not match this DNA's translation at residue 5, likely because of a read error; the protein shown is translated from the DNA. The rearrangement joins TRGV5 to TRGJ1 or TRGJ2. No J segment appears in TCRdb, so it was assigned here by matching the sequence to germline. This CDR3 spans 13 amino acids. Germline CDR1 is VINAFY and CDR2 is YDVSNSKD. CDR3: CATWGRPHYKKLF. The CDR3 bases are TGTGCCACCTGGGGCAGGCCCCATTATAAGAAACTCTTT.

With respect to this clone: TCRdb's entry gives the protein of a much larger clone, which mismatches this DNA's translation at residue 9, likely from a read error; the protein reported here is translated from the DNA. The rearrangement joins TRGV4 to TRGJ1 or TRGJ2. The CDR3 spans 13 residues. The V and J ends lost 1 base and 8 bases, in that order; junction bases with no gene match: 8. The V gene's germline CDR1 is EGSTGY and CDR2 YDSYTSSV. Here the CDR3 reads CATWDGGNHKKLF. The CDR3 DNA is TGTGCCACCTGGGATGGCGGGAATCATAAGAAACTCTTT.

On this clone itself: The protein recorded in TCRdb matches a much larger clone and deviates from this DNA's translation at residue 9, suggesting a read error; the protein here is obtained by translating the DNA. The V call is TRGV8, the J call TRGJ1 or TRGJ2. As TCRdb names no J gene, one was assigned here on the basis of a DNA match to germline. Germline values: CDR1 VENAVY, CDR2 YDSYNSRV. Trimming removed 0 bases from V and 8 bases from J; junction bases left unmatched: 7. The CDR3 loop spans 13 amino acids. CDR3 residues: CATWDRLSHKKLF. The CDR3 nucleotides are TGTGCCACCTGGGATAGGCTATCCCATAAGAAACTCTTT.

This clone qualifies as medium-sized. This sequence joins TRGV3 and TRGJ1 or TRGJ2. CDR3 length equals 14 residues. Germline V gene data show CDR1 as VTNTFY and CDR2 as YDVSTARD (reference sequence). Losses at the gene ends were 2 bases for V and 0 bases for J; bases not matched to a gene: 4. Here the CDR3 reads CATWDTKNYYKKLF. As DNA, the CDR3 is TGTGCCACCTGGGACACGAAGAATTATTATAAGAAACTCTTT.

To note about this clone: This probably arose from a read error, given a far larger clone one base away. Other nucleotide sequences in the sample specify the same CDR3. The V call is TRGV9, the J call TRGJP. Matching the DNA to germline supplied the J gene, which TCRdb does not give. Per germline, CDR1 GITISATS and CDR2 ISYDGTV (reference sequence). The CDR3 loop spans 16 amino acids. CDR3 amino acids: CALWESQELGKKIKVF. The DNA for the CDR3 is TGTGCCTTGTGGGAGAGTCAAGAGTTGGGCAAAAAGATCAAGGTATTT.

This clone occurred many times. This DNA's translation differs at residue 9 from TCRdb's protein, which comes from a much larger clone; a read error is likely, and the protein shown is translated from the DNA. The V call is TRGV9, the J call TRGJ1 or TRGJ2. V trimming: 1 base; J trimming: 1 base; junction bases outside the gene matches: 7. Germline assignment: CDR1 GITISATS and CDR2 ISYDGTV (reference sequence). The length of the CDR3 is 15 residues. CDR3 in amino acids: CALWEVHSNYYKKLF. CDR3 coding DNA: TGTGCCTTGTGGGAGGTCCACTCCAATTATTATAAGAAACTCTTT.

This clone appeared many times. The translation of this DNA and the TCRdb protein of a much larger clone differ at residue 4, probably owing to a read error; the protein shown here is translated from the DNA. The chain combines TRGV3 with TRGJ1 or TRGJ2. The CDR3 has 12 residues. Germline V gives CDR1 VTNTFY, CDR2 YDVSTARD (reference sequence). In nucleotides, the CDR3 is TGTGCCACCCGGGACAGCTATTATAAGAAACTCTTT. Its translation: CATRDSYYKKLF.

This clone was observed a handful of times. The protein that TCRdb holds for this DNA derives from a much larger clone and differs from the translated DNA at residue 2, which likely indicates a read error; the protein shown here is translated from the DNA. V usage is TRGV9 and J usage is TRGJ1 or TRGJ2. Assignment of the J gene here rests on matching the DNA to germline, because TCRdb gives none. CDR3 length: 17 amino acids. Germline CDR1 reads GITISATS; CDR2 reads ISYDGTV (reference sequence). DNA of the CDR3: TGTACCTTGTGGGAGGCCTACAAATATCAGAATTATTATAAGAAACTCTTT. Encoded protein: CTLWEAYKYQNYYKKLF.